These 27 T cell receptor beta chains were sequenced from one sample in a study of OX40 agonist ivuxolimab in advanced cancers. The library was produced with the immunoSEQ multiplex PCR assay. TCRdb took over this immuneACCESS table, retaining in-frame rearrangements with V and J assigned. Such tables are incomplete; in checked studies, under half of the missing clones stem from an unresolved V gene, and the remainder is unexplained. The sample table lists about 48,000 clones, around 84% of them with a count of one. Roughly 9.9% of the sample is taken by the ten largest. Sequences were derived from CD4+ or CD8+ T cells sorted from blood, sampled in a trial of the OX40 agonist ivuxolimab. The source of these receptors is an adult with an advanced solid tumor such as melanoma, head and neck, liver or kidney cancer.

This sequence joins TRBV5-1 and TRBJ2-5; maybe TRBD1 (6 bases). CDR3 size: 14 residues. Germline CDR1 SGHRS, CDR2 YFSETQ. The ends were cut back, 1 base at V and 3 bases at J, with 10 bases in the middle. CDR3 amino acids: CASSLYNREETQYF. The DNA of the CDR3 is TGCGCCAGCAGCTTGTATAACAGGGAAGAGACCCAGTACTTC.

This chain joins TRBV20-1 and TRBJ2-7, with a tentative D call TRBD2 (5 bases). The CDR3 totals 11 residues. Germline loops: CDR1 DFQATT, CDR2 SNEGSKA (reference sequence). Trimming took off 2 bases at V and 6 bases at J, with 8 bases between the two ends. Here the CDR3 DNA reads TGCAGTGCTAGATACGGGGTCGAGCAGTACTTC. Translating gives CSARYGVEQYF.

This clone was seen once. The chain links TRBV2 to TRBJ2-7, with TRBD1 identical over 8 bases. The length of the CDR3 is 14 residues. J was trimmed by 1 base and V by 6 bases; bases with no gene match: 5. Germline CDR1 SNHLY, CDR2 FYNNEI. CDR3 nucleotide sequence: TGTGCCAGCAGGGACAGGGAGGAATCCTACGAGCAGTACTTC. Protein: CASRDREESYEQYF.

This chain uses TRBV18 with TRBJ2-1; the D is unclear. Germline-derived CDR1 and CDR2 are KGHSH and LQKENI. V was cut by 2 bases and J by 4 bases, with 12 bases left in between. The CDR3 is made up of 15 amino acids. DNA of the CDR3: TGTGCCAGCTCACCATTACGGGTGGCTTACAATGAGCAGTTCTTC. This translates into CASSPLRVAYNEQFF. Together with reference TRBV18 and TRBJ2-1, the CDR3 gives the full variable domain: NAGVMQNPRHLVRRRGQEARLRCSPMKGHSHVYWYRQLPEEGLKFMVYLQKENIIDESGMPKERFSAEFPKEGPSILRIQQVVRGDSAAYFCASSPLRVAYNEQFFGPGTRLTVL.

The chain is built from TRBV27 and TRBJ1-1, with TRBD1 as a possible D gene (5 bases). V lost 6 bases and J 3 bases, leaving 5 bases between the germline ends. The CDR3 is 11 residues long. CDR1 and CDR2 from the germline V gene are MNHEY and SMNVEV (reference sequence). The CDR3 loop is CASRQDTEAFF. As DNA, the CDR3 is TGTGCCAGCAGACAGGACACTGAAGCTTTCTTT.

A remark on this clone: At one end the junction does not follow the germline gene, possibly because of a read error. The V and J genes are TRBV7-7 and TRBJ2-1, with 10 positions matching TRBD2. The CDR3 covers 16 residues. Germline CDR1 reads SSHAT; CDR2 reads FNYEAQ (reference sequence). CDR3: CASSPLAGAGFNEQFF. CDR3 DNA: TGTGCTAGCAGCCCTCTAGCGGGAGCTGGTTTCAATGAGCAGTTCTTC.

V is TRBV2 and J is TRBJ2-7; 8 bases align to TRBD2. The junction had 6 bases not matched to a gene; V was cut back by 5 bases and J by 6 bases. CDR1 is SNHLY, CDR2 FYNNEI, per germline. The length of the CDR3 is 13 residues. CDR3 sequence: CASSPGLDGEQYF. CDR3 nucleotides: TGTGCCAGCAGTCCGGGACTAGACGGCGAGCAGTACTTC.

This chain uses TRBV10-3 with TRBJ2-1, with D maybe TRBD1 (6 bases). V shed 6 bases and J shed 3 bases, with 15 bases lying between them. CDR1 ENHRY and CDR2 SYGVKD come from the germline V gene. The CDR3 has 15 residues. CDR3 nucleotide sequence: TGTGCCATCAGGGACAGTTTGGAGGACTACAATGAGCAGTTCTTC. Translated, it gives CAIRDSLEDYNEQFF.

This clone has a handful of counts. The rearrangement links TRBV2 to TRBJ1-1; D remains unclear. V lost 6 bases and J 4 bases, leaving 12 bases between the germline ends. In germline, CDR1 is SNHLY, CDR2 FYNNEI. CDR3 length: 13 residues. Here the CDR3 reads CASRRRFSTEAFF. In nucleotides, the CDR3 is TGTGCCAGCAGACGGAGGTTTAGCACTGAAGCTTTCTTT.

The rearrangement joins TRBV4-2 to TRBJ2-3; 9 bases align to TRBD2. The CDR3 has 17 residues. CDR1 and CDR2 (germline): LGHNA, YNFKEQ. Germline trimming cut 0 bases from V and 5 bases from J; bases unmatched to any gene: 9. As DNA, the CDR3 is TGTGCCAGCAGCCAAGATGGTAGCGGGGGTGGGGGAGATACGCAGTATTTT. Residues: CASSQDGSGGGGDTQYF.

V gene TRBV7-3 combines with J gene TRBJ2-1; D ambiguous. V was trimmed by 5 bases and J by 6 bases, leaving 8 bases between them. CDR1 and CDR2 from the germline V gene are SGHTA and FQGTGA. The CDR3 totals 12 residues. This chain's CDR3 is CASSEVFNEQFF. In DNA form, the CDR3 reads TGTGCCAGCAGCGAAGTCTTCAATGAGCAGTTCTTC.

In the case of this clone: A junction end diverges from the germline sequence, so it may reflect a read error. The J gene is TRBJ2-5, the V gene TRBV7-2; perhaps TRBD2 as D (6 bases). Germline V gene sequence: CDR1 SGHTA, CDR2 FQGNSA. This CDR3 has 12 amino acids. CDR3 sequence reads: CASSLWGLPRNF. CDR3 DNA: TGTGCCAGCAGCTTATGGGGACTCCCGAGGAACTTC.

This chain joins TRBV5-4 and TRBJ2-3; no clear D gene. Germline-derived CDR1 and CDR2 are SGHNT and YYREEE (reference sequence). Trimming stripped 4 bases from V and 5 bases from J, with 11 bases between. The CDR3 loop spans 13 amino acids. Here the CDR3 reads CASSPSNQDTQYF. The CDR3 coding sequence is TGTGCCAGCAGCCCGTCCAATCAAGATACGCAGTATTTT.

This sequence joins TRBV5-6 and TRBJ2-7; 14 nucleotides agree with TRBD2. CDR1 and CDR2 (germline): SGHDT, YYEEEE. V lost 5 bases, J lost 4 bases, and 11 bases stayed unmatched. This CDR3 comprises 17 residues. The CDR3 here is CASSFPGLAGAQYEQYF. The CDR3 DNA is TGTGCCAGCAGTTTTCCGGGACTAGCGGGGGCCCAATACGAGCAGTACTTC. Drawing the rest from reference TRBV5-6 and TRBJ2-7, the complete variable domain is DAGVTQSPTHLIKTRGQQVTLRCSPKSGHDTVSWYQQALGQGPQFIFQYYEEEERQRGNFPDRFSGHQFPNYSSELNVNALLLGDSALYLCASSFPGLAGAQYEQYFGPGTRLTVT.

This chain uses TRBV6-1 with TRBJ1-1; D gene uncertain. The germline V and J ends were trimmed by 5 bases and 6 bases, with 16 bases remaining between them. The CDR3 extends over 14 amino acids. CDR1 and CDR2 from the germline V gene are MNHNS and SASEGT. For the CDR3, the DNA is TGTGCCAGCAGTTCCCATCCGGTAAGGGCTGAAGCTTTCTTT. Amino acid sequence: CASSSHPVRAEAFF.

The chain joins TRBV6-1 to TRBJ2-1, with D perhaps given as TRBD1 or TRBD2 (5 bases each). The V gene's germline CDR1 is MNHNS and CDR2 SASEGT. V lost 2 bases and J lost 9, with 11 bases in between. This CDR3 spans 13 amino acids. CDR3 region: CASSEIRAGEQFF. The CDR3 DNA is TGTGCCAGCAGTGAAATCAGGGCGGGTGAGCAGTTCTTC.

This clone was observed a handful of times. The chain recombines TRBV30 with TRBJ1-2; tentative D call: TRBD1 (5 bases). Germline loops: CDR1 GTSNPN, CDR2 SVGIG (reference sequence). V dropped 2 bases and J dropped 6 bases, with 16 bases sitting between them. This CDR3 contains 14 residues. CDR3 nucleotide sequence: TGTGCCTGGAGTAGCGGATCAGCGGGGCATGGCTACACCTTC. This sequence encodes CAWSSGSAGHGYTF.

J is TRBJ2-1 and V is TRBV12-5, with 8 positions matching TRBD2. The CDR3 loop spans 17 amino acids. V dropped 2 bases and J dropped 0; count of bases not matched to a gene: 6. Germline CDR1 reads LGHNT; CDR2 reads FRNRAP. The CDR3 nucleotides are TGTGCTAGTGGTTTGATAGTAGCGGGGAGCTCCTACAATGAGCAGTTCTTC. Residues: CASGLIVAGSSYNEQFF. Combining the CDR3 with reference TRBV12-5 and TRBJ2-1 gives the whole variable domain DARVTQTPRHKVTEMGQEVTMRCQPILGHNTVFWYRQTMMQGLELLAYFRNRAPLDDSGMPKDRFSAEMPDATLATLKIQPSEPRDSAVYFCASGLIVAGSSYNEQFFGPGTRLTVL.

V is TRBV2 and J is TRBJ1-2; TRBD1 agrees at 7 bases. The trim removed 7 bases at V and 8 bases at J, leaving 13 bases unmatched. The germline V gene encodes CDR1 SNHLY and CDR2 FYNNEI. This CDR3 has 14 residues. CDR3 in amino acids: CASNLEQGTRGYTF. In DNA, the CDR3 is TGTGCCAGCAATCTAGAACAGGGGACGCGGGGCTACACCTTC.

The CDR3 sequence is CASSTQRGKNTDTQYF. CDR3 DNA: TGTGCCAGCAGTACTCAGCGGGGCAAAAACACAGATACGCAGTATTTT. The chain carries TRBV28 and TRBJ2-3; 7 nucleotides match TRBD2. The CDR3 sequence is 16 residues long. Germline V gene data show CDR1 as MDHEN and CDR2 as SYDVKM. Unmatched junction bases numbered 10, after V lost 5 bases and J lost 2 bases. Based on the CDR3 plus reference TRBV28 and TRBJ2-3, the full variable domain is DVKVTQSSRYLVKRTGEKVFLECVQDMDHENMFWYRQDPGLGLRLIYFSYDVKMKEKGDIPEGYSVSREKKERFSLILESASTNQTSMYLCASSTQRGKNTDTQYFGPGTRLTVL.

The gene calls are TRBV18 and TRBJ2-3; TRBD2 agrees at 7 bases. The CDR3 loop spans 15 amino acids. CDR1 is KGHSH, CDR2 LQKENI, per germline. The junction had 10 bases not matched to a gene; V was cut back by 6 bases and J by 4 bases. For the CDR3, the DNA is TGTGCCAGCTCCCAAAGGAGCGGGGCCGCAGATACGCAGTATTTT. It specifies CASSQRSGAADTQYF.

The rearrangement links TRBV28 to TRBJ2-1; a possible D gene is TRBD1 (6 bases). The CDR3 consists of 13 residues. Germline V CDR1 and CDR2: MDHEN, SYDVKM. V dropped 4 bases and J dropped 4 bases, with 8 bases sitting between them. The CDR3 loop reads CASSYRVYNEQFF. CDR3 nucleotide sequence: TGTGCCAGCAGTTACAGGGTTTACAATGAGCAGTTCTTC.

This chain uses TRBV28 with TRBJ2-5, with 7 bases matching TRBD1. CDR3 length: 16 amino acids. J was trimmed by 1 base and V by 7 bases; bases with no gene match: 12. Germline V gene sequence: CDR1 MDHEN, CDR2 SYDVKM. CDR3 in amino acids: CASTSRRTGFQETQYF. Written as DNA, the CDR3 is TGTGCCAGCACCTCACGGCGGACAGGATTCCAAGAGACCCAGTACTTC.

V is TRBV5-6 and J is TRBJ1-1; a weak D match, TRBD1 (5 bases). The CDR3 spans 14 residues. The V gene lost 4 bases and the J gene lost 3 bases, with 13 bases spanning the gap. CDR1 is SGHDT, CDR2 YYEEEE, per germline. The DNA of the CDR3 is TGTGCCAGCAGCGGTCCTGGGGGGTACACTGAAGCTTTCTTT. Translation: CASSGPGGYTEAFF. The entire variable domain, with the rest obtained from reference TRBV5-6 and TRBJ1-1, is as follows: DAGVTQSPTHLIKTRGQQVTLRCSPKSGHDTVSWYQQALGQGPQFIFQYYEEEERQRGNFPDRFSGHQFPNYSSELNVNALLLGDSALYLCASSGPGGYTEAFFGQGTRLTVV.

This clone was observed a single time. As DNA, the CDR3 is TGTGCCTGGAGTCCGCCCCGAACAGGGGATCTAGCCAAAAACATTCAGTACTTC. Translation gives CAWSPPRTGDLAKNIQYF. This sequence joins TRBV30 and TRBJ2-4; 7 bases line up with TRBD1. CDR1 is GTSNPN and CDR2 is SVGIG in the germline V gene (reference sequence). This CDR3 has 18 amino acids. Trimming removed 2 bases from V and 0 bases from J; junction bases left unmatched: 13.

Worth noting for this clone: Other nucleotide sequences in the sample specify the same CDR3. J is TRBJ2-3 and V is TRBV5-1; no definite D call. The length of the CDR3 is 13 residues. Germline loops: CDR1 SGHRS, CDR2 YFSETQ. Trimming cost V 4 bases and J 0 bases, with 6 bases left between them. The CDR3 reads CASSPASTDTQYF. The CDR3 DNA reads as TGCGCCAGCAGCCCCGCCAGCACAGATACGCAGTATTTT.

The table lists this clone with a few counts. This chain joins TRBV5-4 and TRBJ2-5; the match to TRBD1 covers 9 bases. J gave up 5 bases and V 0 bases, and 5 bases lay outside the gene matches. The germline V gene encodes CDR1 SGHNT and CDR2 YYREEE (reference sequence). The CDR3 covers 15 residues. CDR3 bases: TGTGCCAGCAGCTTGGGGACAGGGGCCGGGGAGACCCAGTACTTC. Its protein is CASSLGTGAGETQYF.